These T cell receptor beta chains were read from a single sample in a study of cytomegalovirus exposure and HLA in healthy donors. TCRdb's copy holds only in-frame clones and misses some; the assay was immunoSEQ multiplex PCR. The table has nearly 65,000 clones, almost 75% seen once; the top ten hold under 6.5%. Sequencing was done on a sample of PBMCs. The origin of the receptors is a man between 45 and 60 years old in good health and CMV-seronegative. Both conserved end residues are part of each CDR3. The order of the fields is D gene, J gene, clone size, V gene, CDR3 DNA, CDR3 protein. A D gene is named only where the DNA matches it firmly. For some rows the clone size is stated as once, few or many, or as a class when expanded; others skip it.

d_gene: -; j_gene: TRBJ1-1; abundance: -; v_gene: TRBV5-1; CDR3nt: TGCGCTAGCAGGGGCACGGGGTCGAACACTGAAGCTTTCTTT; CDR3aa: CASRGTGSNTEAFF
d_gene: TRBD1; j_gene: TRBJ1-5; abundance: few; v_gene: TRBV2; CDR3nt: TGTGCCACAACAGGGGCCGCGTGGCAGCCCCAGCATTTT; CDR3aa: CATTGAAWQPQHF
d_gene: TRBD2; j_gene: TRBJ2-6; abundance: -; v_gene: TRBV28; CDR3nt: TGTGCCAGCAGTTTAGCGGGGGGGTGGGACGAGAGCTCTGGGGCCAACGTCCTGACTTTC; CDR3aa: CASSLAGGWDESSGANVLTF
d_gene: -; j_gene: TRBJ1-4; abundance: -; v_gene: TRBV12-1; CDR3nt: TGTGCCAGCAGCTTGGTGGGGGCTGGTGAAAAACTGTTTTTT; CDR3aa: CASSLVGAGEKLFF
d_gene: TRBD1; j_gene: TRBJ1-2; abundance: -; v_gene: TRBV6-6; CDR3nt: TGTGCCAGCACTCGATCGGACAGGGCCAACTATGGCTACACCTTC; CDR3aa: CASTRSDRANYGYTF
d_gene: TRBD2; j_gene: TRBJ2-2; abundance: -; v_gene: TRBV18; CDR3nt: TGTGCCAGCTCACCAATGCGGGAGGCTGGGGAGCTGTTTTTT; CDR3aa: CASSPMREAGELFF
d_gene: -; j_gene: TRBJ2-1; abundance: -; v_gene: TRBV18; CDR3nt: TGTGCCAGCTCACTTCAGCCGGGACATAACAATGAGCAGTTCTTC; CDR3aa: CASSLQPGHNNEQFF
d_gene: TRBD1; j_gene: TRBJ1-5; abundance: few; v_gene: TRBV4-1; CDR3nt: TGCGCCAGCAGCCAAGCAGGGGGTAGCAATCAGCCCCAGCATTTT; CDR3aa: CASSQAGGSNQPQHF
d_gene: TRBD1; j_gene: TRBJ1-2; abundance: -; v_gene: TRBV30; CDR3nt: TGTGCCTGGGCTTACACGACAGGGGTCGACTATGGCTACACCTTC; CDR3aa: CAWAYTTGVDYGYTF
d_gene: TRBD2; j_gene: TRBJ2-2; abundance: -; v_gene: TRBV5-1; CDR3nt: TGCGCCAGCAGCAGGGAGGGGTTTCCCGGGGAGCTGTTTTTT; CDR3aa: CASSREGFPGELFF
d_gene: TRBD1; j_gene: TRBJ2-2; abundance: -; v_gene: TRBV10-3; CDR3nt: TGTGCCATCAGTGGATCGACAGGGTGGACCGGGGAGCTGTTTTTT; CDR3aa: CAISGSTGWTGELFF
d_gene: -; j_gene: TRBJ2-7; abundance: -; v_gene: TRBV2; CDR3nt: TGTTCCAGCAGGGTAAGGGGCTACGAGCAGTACTTC; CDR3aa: CSSRVRGYEQYF
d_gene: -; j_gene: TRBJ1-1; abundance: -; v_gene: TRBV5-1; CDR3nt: TGCGCCAGCAGCTGGAAACAGGGTGGTACTGAAGCTTTCTTT; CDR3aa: CASSWKQGGTEAFF
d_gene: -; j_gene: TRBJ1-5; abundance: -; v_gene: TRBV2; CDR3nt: TGTGCCAGCAGTGAATGGGGGGACTCAAAAAAGCCCCAGCATTTT; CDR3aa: CASSEWGDSKKPQHF
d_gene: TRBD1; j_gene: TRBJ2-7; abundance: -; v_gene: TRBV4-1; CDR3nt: TGCGCCAGCAGCCAATACCCGGGACAGGGAGCGGACCAGTACTTC; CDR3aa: CASSQYPGQGADQYF
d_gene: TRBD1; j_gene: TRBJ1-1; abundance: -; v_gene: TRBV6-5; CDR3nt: TGTGCCAGCAGTTACTCGGCCGCAGGGGGCACGACTGAAGCTTTCTTT; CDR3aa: CASSYSAAGGTTEAFF
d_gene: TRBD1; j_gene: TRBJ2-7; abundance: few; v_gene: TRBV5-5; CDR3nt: TGTGCCAGCAGAGACAGGGGGTCACCCTACGAGCAGTACTTC; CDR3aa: CASRDRGSPYEQYF
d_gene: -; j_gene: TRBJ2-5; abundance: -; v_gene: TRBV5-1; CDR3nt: TGCGCCAGCCGAGGGAATATTTGGGGAGAGACCCAGTACTTC; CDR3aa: CASRGNIWGETQYF
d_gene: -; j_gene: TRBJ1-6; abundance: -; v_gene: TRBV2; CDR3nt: TGTGCCAGCATCGTCTCCAGTCCAGGTTCACCCCTCCACTTT; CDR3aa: CASIVSSPGSPLHF
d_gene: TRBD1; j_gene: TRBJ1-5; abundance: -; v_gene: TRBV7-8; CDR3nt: TGTGCCAGCAGCCCCGACAGGGGAAATCAGCCCCAGCATTTT; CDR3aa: CASSPDRGNQPQHF
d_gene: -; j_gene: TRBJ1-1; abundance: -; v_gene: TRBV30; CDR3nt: TGTGCCTGGAGTTACCAGGACACTGAAGCTTTCTTT; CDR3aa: CAWSYQDTEAFF
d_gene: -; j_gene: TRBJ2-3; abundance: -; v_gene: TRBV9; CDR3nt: TGTGCCAGCAGCGAGGACTTGTATGATACGCAGTATTTT; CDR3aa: CASSEDLYDTQYF
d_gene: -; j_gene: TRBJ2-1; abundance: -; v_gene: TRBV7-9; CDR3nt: TGTGCCAGCAGCCCACGGTGGATGGCTCGAGGATCCTACAATGAGCAGTTCTTC; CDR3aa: CASSPRWMARGSYNEQFF
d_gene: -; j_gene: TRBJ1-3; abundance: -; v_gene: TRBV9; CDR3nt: TGTGCCAGCAGCGTAGCTCAGGGTAGGGCTGGAAACACCATATATTTT; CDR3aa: CASSVAQGRAGNTIYF
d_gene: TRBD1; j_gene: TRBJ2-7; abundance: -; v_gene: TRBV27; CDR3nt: TGTGCCAGCAGTACGGACAGGGGCAACCCCGGGACGGCCTACGAGCAGTACTTC; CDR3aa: CASSTDRGNPGTAYEQYF
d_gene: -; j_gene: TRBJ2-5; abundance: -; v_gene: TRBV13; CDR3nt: TGTGCCAGCAGCTTAGGGCAGACATTGGTGGGAGAGACCCAGTACTTC; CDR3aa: CASSLGQTLVGETQYF
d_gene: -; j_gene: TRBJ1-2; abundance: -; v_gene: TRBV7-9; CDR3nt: TGTGCCAGCAGCTCGACGGGGGGGCCGTCTAGTATCGACTATGGCTACACCTTC; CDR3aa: CASSSTGGPSSIDYGYTF
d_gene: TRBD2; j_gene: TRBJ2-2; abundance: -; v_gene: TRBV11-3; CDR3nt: TGTGCCAGCAGCTTAGGAGGACTAGCGCCGAACACCGGGGAGCTGTTTTTT; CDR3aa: CASSLGGLAPNTGELFF
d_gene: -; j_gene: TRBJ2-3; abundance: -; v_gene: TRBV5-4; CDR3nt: TGTGCCAGCAGCTTATCTGGGACTAGCACAGATACGCAGTATTTT; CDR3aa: CASSLSGTSTDTQYF
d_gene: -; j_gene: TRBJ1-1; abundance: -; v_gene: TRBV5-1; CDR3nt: TGCGCCAGCAGCTCGGGTTTGCGGCAGGGGAAGATGAACACTGAAGCTTTCTTT; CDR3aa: CASSSGLRQGKMNTEAFF
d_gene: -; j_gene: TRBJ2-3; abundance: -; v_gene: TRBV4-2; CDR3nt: TGTGCCAGCAGCCAAGACTTGTCGCGGACGCAGTATTTT; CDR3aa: CASSQDLSRTQYF
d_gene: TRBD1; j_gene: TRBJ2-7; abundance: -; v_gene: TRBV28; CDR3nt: TGTGCCAGCAGTTCGGGACAGGGCCTCGGGTACTTC; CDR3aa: CASSSGQGLGYF
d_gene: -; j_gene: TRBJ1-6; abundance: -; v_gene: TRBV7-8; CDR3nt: TGTGCCAGCAGCTTAGCCGGCCCAGGACTAACCTATAATTCACCCCTCCACTTT; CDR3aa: CASSLAGPGLTYNSPLHF
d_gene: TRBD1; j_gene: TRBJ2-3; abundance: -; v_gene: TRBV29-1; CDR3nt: TGCAGCGCCCAAACCGGACAGGGGCGTTCGAATACGCAGTATTTT; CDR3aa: CSAQTGQGRSNTQYF
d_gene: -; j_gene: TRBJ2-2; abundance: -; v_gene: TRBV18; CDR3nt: TGTGCCAGCTCCCCATCCAGGGAGCTGTTTTTT; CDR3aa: CASSPSRELFF
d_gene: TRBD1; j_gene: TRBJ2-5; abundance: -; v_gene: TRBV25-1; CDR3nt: TGTGCCAGCAGTGGGGGGGGACAGGGGTATCAAGAGACCCAGTACTTC; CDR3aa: CASSGGGQGYQETQYF
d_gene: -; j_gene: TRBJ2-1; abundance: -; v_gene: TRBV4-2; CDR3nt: TGTGCCAGCAGCCCTACCTCCACTAGCCCCTCCGATGAGCAGTTCTTC; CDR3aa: CASSPTSTSPSDEQFF
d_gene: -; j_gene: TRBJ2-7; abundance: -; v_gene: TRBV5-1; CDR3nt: TGCGCCAGCAGCTTGGTCTTCCGGGGGGCTTGGTCCTACGAGCAGTACTTC; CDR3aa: CASSLVFRGAWSYEQYF
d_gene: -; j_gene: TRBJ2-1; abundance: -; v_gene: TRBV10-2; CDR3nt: TGCGCCAGCTTCGGCACAGGGTGGAGTGAGCAGTTCTTC; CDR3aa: CASFGTGWSEQFF
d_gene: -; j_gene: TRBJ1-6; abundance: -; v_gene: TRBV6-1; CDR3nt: TGTGCCAGCAGTGAAAGAGCAGGGGCCTCCTTGAATTCACCCCTCCACTTT; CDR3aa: CASSERAGASLNSPLHF
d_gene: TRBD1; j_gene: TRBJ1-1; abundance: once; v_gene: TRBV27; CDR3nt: TGTGCCAGCGGGGACAGGCGCACTGAAGCTTTCTTT; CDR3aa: CASGDRRTEAFF
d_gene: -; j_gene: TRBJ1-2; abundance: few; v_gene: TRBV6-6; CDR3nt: TGTGCCAGCAGTTACTGGAGCCGTAACTATGGCTACACCTTC; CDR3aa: CASSYWSRNYGYTF
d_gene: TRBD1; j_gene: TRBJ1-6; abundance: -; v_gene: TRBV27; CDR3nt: TGTGCCAGCAGCCGGACAGGACATAATTCACCCCTCCACTTT; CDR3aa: CASSRTGHNSPLHF
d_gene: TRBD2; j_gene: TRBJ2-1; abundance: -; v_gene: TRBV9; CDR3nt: TGTGCCAGCAGCGTGACGGGGGCGGGACTAGATGGAACTGAGCAGTTCTTC; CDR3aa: CASSVTGAGLDGTEQFF
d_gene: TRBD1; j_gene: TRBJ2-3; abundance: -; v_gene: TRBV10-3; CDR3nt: TGTGCCACCCGGGACAGGGTTTCAGATACGCAGTATTTT; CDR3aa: CATRDRVSDTQYF
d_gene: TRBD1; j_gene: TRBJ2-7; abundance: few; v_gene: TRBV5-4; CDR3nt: TGTGCCAGCAGCAAAGCCACAGGGGTAACCTACGAGCAGTACTTC; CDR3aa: CASSKATGVTYEQYF
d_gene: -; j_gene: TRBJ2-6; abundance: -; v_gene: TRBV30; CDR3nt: TGTGCCTGGAGTCCCGGGTCTGGGGCCAACGTCCTGACTTTC; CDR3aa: CAWSPGSGANVLTF
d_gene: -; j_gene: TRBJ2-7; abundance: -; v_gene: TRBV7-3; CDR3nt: TGTGCCAGCAGCCCCCGGCGGGGATACGAGCAGTACTTC; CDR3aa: CASSPRRGYEQYF
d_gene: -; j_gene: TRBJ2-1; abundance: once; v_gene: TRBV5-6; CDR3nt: TGTGCCAGCAGCTTGGCGGGTAGACTCTTCAATGAGCAGTTCTTC; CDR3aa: CASSLAGRLFNEQFF
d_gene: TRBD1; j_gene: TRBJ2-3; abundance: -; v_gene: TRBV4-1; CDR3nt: TGCGCCAGCAGCCAAGATACTTCGAGGACAGGGCTGGCAGATACGCAGTATTTT; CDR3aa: CASSQDTSRTGLADTQYF
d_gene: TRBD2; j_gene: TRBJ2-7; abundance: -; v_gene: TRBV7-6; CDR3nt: TGTGCCAGCAGCTTAGTGGCTAGCGGGGGCCCGCCGAGCTACGAGCAGTACTTC; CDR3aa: CASSLVASGGPPSYEQYF
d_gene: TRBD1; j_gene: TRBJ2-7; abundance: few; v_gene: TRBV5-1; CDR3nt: TGCGCCAGCAGCCCCCGGCCAGGGGGCACTGGAGAGCAGTACTTC; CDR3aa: CASSPRPGGTGEQYF
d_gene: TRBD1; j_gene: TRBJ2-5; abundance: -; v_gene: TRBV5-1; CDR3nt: TGCGCCAGCAGCATGACAGGGGGTTGGTTAGAGACCCAGTACTTC; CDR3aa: CASSMTGGWLETQYF
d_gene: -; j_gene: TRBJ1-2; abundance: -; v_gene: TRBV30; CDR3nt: TGTGCCTCCGGAGGTAACTATGGCTACACCTTC; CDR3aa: CASGGNYGYTF
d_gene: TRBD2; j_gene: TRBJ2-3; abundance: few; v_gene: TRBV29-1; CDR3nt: TGCAGCGGGGGACTAGCGGGGAGCACAGATACGCAGTATTTT; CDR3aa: CSGGLAGSTDTQYF
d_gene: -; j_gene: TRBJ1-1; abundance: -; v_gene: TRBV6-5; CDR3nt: TGTGCCAGCAGTTATACAGGGAGGAACACTGAAGCTTTCTTT; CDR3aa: CASSYTGRNTEAFF
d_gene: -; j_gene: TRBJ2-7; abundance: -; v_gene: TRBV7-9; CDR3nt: TGTGCCAGCAGCTTAGGGAGGGCCTACGAGCAGTACTTC; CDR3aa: CASSLGRAYEQYF
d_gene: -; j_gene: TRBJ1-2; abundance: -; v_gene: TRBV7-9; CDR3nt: TGTGCCAGCAGCTTAGCGTTGTCGGATGGCTACACCTTC; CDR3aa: CASSLALSDGYTF
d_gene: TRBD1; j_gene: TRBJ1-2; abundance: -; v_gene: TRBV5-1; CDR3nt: TGCGCCAGCAGCTTCCAACAGGGGGCGCCGGGCTACACCTTC; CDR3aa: CASSFQQGAPGYTF